This entry lists 5 T cell receptor beta chains sequenced from one sample in a study of blood T cell repertoires in COVID-19. Produced via immunoSEQ multiplex PCR; TCRdb's table is partial and in-frame only. The sample holds about 220,000 clones, around 82% seen once. The sample consisted of PBMCs or T cells enriched from blood (not recorded which). The receptors shown here come from a woman aged 40 to 50 who had been exposed to COVID-19.

J is TRBJ1-4 and V is TRBV5-8; D is perhaps TRBD1 (6 bases). Germline assignment: CDR1 SGHTS and CDR2 YDEGEE. This CDR3 spans 15 amino acids. Trimming cost V 4 bases and J 4 bases, with 14 bases left between them. CDR3 loop: CASSARTDNNEKLFF. The DNA for the CDR3 is TGTGCCAGCAGCGCAAGGACAGACAATAATGAAAAACTGTTTTTT.

The rearrangement uses TRBV6-6 and TRBJ1-5; weak D call: TRBD1 (6 bases). The CDR3 spans 14 residues. The germline CDR1 and CDR2 sequences are MNHNY and SVGAGI (reference sequence). V dropped 0 bases and J dropped 7 bases, with 10 bases sitting between them. CDR3 DNA sequence: TGTGCCAGCAGTTACTCGTGGGGGCAACAGCCCCAGCATTTT. This encodes CASSYSWGQQPQHF.

The genes are TRBV19 and TRBJ1-2; 9 bases are a match to TRBD1. The CDR3 contains 14 residues. After removal of 9 bases from V and 6 bases from J, the junction contained 11 bases not matched to a gene. Germline V gene lookup returns CDR1 LNHDA and CDR2 SQIVND (reference sequence). CDR3: CASRDRAAVDGYTF. DNA of the CDR3: TGTGCCAGCCGGGACAGGGCGGCAGTCGATGGCTACACCTTC. The complete variable domain, with remaining parts taken from reference TRBV19 and TRBJ1-2, reads DGGITQSPKYLFRKEGQNVTLSCEQNLNHDAMYWYRQDPGQGLRLIYYSQIVNDFQKGDIAEGYSVSREKKESFPLTVTSAQKNPTAFYLCASRDRAAVDGYTFGSGTRLTVV.

The chain joins TRBV10-3 to TRBJ2-5; weak D call: TRBD2 (7 bases). CDR3 length: 15 amino acids. Trimming pared 3 bases from V and 2 bases from J, leaving 13 bases between. Germline V gene lookup returns CDR1 ENHRY and CDR2 SYGVKD. This chain's CDR3 is CAISEGGGRQETQYF. CDR3 nucleotides: TGTGCCATCAGTGAAGGGGGGGGGCGACAAGAGACCCAGTACTTC.

V gene TRBV11-2 combines with J gene TRBJ1-1, with D unresolved. Germline-derived CDR1 and CDR2 are SGHAT and FQNNGV. The CDR3 spans 16 residues. Trimming took off 6 bases at V and 3 bases at J, with 20 bases between the two ends. CDR3 in amino acids: CASSPNGKGWDTEAFF. Here the CDR3 DNA reads TGTGCCAGCAGTCCGAACGGGAAAGGGTGGGACACTGAAGCTTTCTTT.